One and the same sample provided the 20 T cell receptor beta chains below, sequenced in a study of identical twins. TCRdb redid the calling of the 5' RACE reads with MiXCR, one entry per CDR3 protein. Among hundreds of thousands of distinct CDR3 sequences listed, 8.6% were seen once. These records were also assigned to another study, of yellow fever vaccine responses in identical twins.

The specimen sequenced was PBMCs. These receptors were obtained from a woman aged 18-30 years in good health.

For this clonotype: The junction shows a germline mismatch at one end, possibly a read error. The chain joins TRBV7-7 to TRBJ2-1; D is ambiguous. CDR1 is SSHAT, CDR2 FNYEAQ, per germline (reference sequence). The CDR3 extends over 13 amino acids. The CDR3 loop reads CASSLDTGNEQFF. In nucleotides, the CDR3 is TGTGCTAGCAGCTTAGATACGGGCAATGAGCAGTTCTTC.

CDR3 protein: CASSDNGGRTQYF. Written as DNA, the CDR3 is TGTGCCAGCAGTGACAACGGGGGACGGACCCAGTACTTC. V is TRBV6-4 and J is TRBJ2-5, with D perhaps TRBD2 (6 bases). This CDR3 is built from 13 residues. The germline V gene encodes CDR1 MRHNA and CDR2 SNTAGT. V was shortened by 2 bases and J by 7 bases, with 11 bases between the two germline ends.

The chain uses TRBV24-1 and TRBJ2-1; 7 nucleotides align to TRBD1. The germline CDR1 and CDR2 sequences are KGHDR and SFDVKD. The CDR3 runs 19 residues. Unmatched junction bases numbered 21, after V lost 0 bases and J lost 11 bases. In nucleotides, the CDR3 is TGTGCCACCAGTGATTTGCGGGGAAAGGCCGGGACAGACCGAACTCAGCAGTTCTTC. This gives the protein CATSDLRGKAGTDRTQQFF.

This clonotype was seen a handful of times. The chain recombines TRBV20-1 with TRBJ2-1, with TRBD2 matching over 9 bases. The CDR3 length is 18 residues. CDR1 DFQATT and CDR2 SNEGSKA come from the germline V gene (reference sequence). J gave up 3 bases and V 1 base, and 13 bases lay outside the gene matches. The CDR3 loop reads CSARVTTLAAGGYNEQFF. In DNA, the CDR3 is TGCAGTGCTAGAGTCACAACCTTAGCAGCGGGAGGCTACAATGAGCAGTTCTTC.

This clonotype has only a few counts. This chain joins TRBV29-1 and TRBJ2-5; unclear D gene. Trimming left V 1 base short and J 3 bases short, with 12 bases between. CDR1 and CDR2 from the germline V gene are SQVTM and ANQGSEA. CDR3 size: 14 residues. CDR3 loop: CSVEALKIKETQYF. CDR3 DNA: TGCAGCGTTGAAGCCTTGAAGATTAAAGAGACCCAGTACTTC.

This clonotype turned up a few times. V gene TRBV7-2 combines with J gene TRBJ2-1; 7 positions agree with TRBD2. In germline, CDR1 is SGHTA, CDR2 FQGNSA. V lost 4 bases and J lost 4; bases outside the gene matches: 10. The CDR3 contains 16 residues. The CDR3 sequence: CASSYSGGSGYNEQFF. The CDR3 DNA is TGTGCCAGCAGCTACAGCGGCGGGAGCGGGTACAATGAGCAGTTCTTC.

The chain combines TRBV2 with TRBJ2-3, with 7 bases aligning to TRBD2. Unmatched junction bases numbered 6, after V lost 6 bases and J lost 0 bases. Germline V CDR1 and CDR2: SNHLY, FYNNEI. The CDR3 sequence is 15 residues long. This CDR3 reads CASRSSGASTDTQYF. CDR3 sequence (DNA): TGTGCCAGCAGGTCTAGCGGTGCTAGCACAGATACGCAGTATTTT.

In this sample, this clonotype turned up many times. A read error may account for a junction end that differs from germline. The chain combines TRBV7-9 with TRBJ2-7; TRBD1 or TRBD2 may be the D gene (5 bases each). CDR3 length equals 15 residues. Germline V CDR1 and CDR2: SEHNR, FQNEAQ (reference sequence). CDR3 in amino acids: CASSLGSGSSYEQYF. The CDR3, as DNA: TGTGCCAGCAGTTTAGGGTCAGGGAGCTCCTACGAGCAGTACTTC.

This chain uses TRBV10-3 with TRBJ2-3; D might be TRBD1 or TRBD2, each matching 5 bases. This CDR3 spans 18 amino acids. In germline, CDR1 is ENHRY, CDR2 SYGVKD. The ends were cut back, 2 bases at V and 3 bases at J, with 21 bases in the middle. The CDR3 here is CAISEDGTTRTYTDTQYF. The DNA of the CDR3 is TGTGCCATCAGTGAGGATGGGACGACCCGAACGTATACAGATACGCAGTATTTT.

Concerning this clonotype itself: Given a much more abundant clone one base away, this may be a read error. The CDR3 loop reads CTSRHEGTGINNEQFF. CDR3 coding DNA: TGTACCAGCAGACACGAGGGGACAGGGATCAACAATGAGCAGTTCTTC. V and J are TRBV7-9 and TRBJ2-1, with TRBD1 identical over 9 bases. CDR3 length: 16 residues. Looked up from germline, CDR1 is SEHNR and CDR2 is FQNEAQ (reference sequence).

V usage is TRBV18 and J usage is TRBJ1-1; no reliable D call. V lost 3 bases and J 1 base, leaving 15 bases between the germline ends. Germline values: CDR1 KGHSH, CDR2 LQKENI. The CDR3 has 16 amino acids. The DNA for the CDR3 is TGTGCCAGCTCACCGACGATCCTGGGCCCGAACACTGAAGCTTTCTTT. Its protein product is CASSPTILGPNTEAFF.

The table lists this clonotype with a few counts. CDR3 residues: CASSVAGGPETQYF. CDR3 coding DNA: TGTGCCAGCAGCGTAGCGGGAGGGCCGGAGACCCAGTACTTC. V is TRBV27 and J is TRBJ2-5, with 11 bases aligning to TRBD2. Germline V gives CDR1 MNHEY, CDR2 SMNVEV (reference sequence). The CDR3 loop spans 14 amino acids. V gave up 6 bases and J gave up 5 bases; unmatched junction bases: 5.

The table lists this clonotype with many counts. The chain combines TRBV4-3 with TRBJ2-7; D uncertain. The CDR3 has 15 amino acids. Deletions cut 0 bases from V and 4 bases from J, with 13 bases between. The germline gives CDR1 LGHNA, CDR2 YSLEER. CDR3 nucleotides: TGCGCCAGCAGCCAAGATGCGGCTGCTTGGTACGAGCAGTACTTC. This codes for CASSQDAAAWYEQYF.

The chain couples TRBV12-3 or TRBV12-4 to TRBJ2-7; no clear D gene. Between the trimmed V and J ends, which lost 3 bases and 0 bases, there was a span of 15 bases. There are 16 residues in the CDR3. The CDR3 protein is CASSFGNRRHSYEQYF. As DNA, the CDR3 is TGTGCCAGCAGTTTTGGAAACCGACGTCACTCCTACGAGCAGTACTTC.

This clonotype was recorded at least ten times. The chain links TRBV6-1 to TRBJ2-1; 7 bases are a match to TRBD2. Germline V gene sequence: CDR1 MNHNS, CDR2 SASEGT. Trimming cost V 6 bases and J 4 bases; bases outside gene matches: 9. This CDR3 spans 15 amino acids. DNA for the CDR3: TGTGCCAGCAGCCCGAGCGGGGTGGGGTACAATGAGCAGTTCTTC. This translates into CASSPSGVGYNEQFF.

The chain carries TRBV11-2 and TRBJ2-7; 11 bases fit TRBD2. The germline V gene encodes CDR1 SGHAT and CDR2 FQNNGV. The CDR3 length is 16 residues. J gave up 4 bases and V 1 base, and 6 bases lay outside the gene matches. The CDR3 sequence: CASSLVAGGRYYEQYF. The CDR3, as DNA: TGTGCCAGCAGCTTAGTAGCGGGAGGGCGATATTACGAGCAGTACTTC.

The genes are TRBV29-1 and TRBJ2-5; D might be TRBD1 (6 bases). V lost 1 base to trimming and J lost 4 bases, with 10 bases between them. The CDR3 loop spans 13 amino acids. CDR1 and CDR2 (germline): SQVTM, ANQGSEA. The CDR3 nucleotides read TGCAGCGTTGAAGCCCCAGGGGTAGAGACCCAGTACTTC. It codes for CSVEAPGVETQYF. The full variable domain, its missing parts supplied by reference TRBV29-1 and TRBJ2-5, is SAVISQKPSRDICQRGTSLTIQCQVDSQVTMMFWYRQQPGQSLTLIATANQGSEATYESGFVIDKFPISRPNLTFSTLTVSNMSPEDSSIYLCSVEAPGVETQYFGPGTRLLVL.

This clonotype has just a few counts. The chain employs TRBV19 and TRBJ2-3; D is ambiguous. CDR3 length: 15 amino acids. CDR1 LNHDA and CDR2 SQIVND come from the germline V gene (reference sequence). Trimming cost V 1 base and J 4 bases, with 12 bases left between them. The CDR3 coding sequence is TGTGCCAGTAGTATAGCTCTGGAGTCGGCAGATACGCAGTATTTT. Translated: CASSIALESADTQYF. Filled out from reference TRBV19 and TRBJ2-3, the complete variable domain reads DGGITQSPKYLFRKEGQNVTLSCEQNLNHDAMYWYRQDPGQGLRLIYYSQIVNDFQKGDIAEGYSVSREKKESFPLTVTSAQKNPTAFYLCASSIALESADTQYFGPGTRLTVL.

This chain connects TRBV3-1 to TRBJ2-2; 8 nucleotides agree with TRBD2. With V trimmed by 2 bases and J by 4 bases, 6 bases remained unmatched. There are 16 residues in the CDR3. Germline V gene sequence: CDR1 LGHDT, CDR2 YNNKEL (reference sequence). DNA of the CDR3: TGTGCCAGCAGCCAATTGGGGACTAGTGGCACCGGGGAGCTGTTTTTT. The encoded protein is CASSQLGTSGTGELFF.

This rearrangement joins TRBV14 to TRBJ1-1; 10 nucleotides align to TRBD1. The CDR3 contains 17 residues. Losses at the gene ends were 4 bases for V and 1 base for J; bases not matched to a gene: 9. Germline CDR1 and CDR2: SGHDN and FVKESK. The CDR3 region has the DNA TGTGCCAGCAGCCTCATTTTTCGGACAGGGGGGAACACTGAAGCTTTCTTT. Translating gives CASSLIFRTGGNTEAFF. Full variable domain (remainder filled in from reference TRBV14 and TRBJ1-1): EAGVTQFPSHSVIEKGQTVTLRCDPISGHDNLYWYRRVMGKEIKFLLHFVKESKQDESGMPNNRFLAERTGGTYSTLKVQPAELEDSGVYFCASSLIFRTGGNTEAFFGQGTRLTVV.